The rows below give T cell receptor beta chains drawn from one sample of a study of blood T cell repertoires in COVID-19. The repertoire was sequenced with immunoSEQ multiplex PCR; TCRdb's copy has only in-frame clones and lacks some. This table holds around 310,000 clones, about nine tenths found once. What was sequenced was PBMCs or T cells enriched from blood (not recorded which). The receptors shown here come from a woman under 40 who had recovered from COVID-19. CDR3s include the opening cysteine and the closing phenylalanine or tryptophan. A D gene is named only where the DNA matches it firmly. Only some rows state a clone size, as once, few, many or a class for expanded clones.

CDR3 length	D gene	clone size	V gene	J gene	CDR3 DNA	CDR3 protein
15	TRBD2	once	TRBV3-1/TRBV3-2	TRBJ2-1	TGTGCCAGCAGCCAAGGGGGACTAGAGTACAATGAGCAGTTCTTC	CASSQGGLEYNEQFF
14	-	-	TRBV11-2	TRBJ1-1	TGTGCCAGCCACAGGGTTGACCTGAACACTGAAGCTTTCTTT	CASHRVDLNTEAFF
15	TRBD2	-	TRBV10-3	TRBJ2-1	TGTGCCATCAGTGGGCAGCGGGAGACCTACAATGAGCAGTTCTTC	CAISGQRETYNEQFF
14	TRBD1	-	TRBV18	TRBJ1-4	TGTGCCAGCTCACCCGGGACAGGGGATGAAAAACTGTTTTTT	CASSPGTGDEKLFF
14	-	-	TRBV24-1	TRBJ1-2	TGTGCCACCAGTGATTCTACAGCTAACTATGGCTACACCTTC	CATSDSTANYGYTF
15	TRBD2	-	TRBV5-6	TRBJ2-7	TGTGCCAGCAGCCCTGGACTAGCGGGAGGGCCAGTGCAGTACTTC	CASSPGLAGGPVQYF
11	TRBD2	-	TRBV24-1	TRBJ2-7	TGTGCCACCAGTGACGGGGGGGAGCAGTACTTC	CATSDGGEQYF
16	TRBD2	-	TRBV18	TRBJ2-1	TGTGCCAGCTCGCCACCAGCTAGCGGGATTTACAATGAGCAGTTCTTC	CASSPPASGIYNEQFF
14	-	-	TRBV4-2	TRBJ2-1	TGTGCCCGGCTAGTGAGGCGGGACCTCAATGAGCAGTTCTTC	CARLVRRDLNEQFF
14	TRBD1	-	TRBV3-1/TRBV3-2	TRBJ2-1	TGTGCCAGCAGCGGGGACAGGGCTCTGAGTGAGCAGTTCTTC	CASSGDRALSEQFF
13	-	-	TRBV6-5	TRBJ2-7	TGTGCCAGCAGCGGGGGACCCTCCTACGAGCAGTACTTC	CASSGGPSYEQYF
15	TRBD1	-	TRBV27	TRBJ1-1	TGTGCCAGCAGTTTGATGGGACAGGGACAGACTGAAGCTTTCTTT	CASSLMGQGQTEAFF
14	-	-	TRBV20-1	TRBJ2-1	TGCAGTGCTAGTGCGGGAACGACCTACAATGAGCAGTTCTTC	CSASAGTTYNEQFF
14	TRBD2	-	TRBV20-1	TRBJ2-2	TGCAGTGCAAGTAGCGGGAGGAGTGCCGGGGAGCTGTTTTTT	CSASSGRSAGELFF